The T cell receptor beta chain under discussion was sequenced for a study of CXCR3-negative and CXCR3-positive naive CD8 T cells. Each CD8+ T cell subset was sorted in triplicate, a few hundred thousand cells each. Naive CD8+ T cells had a CD45RO-CCR7+CD27+CD95- phenotype. Concerning this clonotype itself: The antigen remains unidentified.

Study outcomes and limitations: The study found comparably high diversity in both naive subsets and much lower diversity in memory CD8+ cells. PBMCs showed partially decreased CXCR3 expression after cryopreservation, and most assays used fresh PBMCs.

Researchers prepared the TRB cDNA libraries using 5' RACE with UMI labels. No DNA is given; TCRdb re-called the 5' RACE reads and lists each CDR3 protein once. The table for this sample gives some 39,000 distinct CDR3 sequences. The CDR3 has 11 residues. The chain is built from TRBV12-3 or TRBV12-4 and TRBJ1-2. Material: naive CXCR3- CD8+ T cells from blood. The subset here: CD45RO-CCR7+CD27+CD95- naive CD8+ T cells lacking CXCR3 (TNR3-). This clonotype originated in a human donor in good health. Some clones in this sample may be carry-over from other donors' samples. CDR3 amino acids: CASSDPVGYTF.